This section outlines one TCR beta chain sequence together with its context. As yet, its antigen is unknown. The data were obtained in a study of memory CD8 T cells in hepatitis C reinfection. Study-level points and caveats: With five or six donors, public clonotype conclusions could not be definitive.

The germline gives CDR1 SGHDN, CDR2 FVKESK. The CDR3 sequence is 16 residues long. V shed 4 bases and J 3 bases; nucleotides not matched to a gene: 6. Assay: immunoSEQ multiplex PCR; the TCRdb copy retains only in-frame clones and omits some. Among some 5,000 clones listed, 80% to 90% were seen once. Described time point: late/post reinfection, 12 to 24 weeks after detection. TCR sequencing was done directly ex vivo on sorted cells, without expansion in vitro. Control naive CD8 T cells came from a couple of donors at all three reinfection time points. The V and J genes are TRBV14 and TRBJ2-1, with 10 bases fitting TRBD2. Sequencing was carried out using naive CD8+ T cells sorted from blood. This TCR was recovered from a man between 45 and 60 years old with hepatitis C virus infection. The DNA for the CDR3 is TGTGCCAGCAGCCCCCTAGCGGGAGTGGGCTACAATGAGCAGTTCTTC. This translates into CASSPLAGVGYNEQFF.